The 5 T cell receptor beta chains below all came from one sample that was sequenced in a study of CD8 T cells in ankylosing spondylitis. TCRdb reprocessed the 5' RACE reads with MiXCR, giving one entry per CDR3 protein. This table has about 250,000 distinct CDR3 sequences, approximately 8% appearing once. Sample: blood, either unsorted or a sorted T cell fraction (not recorded which). The source of these receptors is a female donor with ankylosing spondylitis or in good health (not recorded which).

The V gene is TRBV2, the J gene TRBJ2-3; 7 nucleotides line up with TRBD2. Germline-derived CDR1 and CDR2 are SNHLY and FYNNEI. V trimming: 1 base; J trimming: 1 base; junction bases outside the gene matches: 2. The CDR3 spans 15 residues. CDR3 DNA sequence: TGTGCCAGCAGTGAAGTTGCGGGAGGCACAGATACGCAGTATTTT. Encoded protein: CASSEVAGGTDTQYF.

This clonotype turned up a few times. The chain combines TRBV20-1 with TRBJ2-1, with D unclear. Germline CDR1 is DFQATT and CDR2 is SNEGSKA (reference sequence). The length of the CDR3 is 13 residues. The V and J ends lost 5 bases and 0 bases respectively, with 8 bases between them. The CDR3 nucleotides are TGCAGTGCTCAGAGCTACTCCTACAATGAGCAGTTCTTC. This translates into CSAQSYSYNEQFF.

The V and J genes are TRBV7-9 and TRBJ2-4; no clear D. V gave up 3 bases and J gave up 10 bases, with 7 bases separating them. CDR3 length equals 11 residues. CDR1 and CDR2 from the germline V gene are SEHNR and FQNEAQ (reference sequence). In DNA form, the CDR3 reads TGTGCCAGCAGCTTTCTAGGTATTCAGTACTTC. Protein product: CASSFLGIQYF.

In its sample, this clonotype was seen many times. The V call is TRBV6-4, the J call TRBJ1-2; perhaps TRBD1 as D (5 bases). The CDR3 has 12 amino acids. In germline, CDR1 is MRHNA, CDR2 SNTAGT. Trimming stripped 8 bases from V and 6 bases from J, with 13 bases between. In nucleotides, the CDR3 is TGTGCCAGCGGCAGGGATCGGGATGGCTACACCTTC. Protein sequence: CASGRDRDGYTF.

This chain links TRBV7-9 with TRBJ2-2; 8 bases match TRBD1. The CDR3 consists of 16 residues. V lost 5 bases and J lost 4; bases outside the gene matches: 9. Germline V CDR1 and CDR2: SEHNR, FQNEAQ (reference sequence). This CDR3 reads CASSRGTGMITGELFF. As DNA, the CDR3 is TGTGCCAGCAGCAGAGGGACAGGAATGATCACCGGGGAGCTGTTTTTT.